This TCR beta chain was sequenced during a study of Ad26.COV2.S vaccination and SARS-CoV-2 variants. CDR1 is DFQATT and CDR2 is SNEGSKA in the germline V gene (reference sequence). The CDR3 extends over 15 amino acids. Trimming removed 3 bases from V and 2 bases from J, with 13 bases in between. The method was immunoSEQ multiplex PCR; TCRdb's version includes in-frame clones alone and lacks a portion of them. Altogether 350,000 to 500,000 clones are present, 90% being singletons, with the ten largest covering less than 5.5%. Treatment specified: 15 to 20 received Ad26.COV2.S at low or high dose, single or two shots; about 5 received placebo; per-sample allocation not given. Day 63 after the first injection of vaccine or placebo was the sampling time.

The clonotype originates from a person between 18 and 65 years old who received the Ad26.COV2.S COVID-19 vaccine or a placebo. Sequenced here: peripheral blood, sampled in a trial of Ad26.COV2.S vaccine versus placebo. This chain uses TRBV20-1 with TRBJ1-4, with no clear D. In DNA form, the CDR3 reads TGCAGTGCTAGTTCCCCCGGGATTACTAATGAAAAACTGTTTTTT. Its translation: CSASSPGITNEKLFF.